This T cell receptor beta chain was retrieved from a study of shared clonotypes between healthy human individuals. V lost 1 base, J lost 0 bases, and 10 bases lay in between. The CDR3 totals 15 residues. The germline V gene has CDR1 LNHNV and CDR2 YYDKDF (reference sequence). Each cell subset's genomic DNA was divided evenly among several immunoSEQ plates. Produced via immunoSEQ multiplex PCR; TCRdb's table is partial and in-frame only. The repertoire includes over a million clones, roughly 96% of them detected once, and more than 0.9% sits in the top ten. Donation came from healthy HIV-negative adults that had no recent acute infections or vaccinations. Caucasian adults residing in Nashville, Tennessee made up all the donors.

The specimen was naive CD4+ T cells sorted from blood. Subset noted: CD45RA+ positively selected. The sequence was obtained from a man aged 25 to 40 in good health. The J gene is TRBJ2-7, the V gene TRBV15; D may be TRBD1 (6 bases). CDR3 DNA: TGTGCCACCAGCAGAGGGGACACCTTCTCCTACGAGCAGTACTTC. It translates to CATSRGDTFSYEQYF.